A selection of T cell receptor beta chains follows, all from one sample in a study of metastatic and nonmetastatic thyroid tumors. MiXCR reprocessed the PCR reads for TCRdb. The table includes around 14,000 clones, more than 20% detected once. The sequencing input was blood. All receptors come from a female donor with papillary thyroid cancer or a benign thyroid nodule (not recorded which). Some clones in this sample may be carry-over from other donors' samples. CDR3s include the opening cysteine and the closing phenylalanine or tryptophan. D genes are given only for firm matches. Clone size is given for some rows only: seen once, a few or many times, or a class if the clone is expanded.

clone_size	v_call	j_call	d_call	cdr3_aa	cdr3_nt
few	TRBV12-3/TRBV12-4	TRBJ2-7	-	CASRLGGWIYEQYF	TGTGCCAGCCGTCTGGGCGGTTGGATCTACGAGCAGTACTTC
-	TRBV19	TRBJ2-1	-	CASSPSGRTGGEQFF	TGTGCCAGTAGTCCAAGCGGGCGCACGGGTGGAGAGCAGTTCTTC
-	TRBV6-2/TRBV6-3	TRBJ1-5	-	CASSYSRHPPVNQPQHF	TGTGCCAGCAGTTACTCCAGACACCCTCCCGTCAATCAGCCCCAGCATTTT
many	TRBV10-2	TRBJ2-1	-	CASSRTPNNEQFF	TGCGCCAGCAGTCGGACCCCGAACAATGAGCAGTTCTTC
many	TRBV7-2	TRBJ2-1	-	CASSLGRQSHEQFF	TGTGCCAGCAGCTTAGGGCGACAGAGTCATGAGCAGTTCTTC
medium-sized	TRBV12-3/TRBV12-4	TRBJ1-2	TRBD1	CASSPSTGQAGGYTF	TGTGCCAGCAGTCCTAGCACCGGACAGGCTGGAGGCTACACCTTC
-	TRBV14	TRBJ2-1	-	CASSPPVAGGDEQFF	TGTGCCAGCAGCCCGCCTGTGGCAGGTGGTGATGAGCAGTTCTTC
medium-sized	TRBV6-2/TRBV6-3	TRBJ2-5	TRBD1	CASSYPGTGRETQYF	TGTGCCAGCAGTTACCCCGGGACAGGGAGAGAGACCCAGTACTTC
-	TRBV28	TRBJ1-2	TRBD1	CASSPVGTGIIYGYTF	TGTGCCAGCAGTCCCGTAGGGACAGGGATAATTTATGGCTACACCTTC
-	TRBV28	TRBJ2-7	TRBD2	CASRLREASYEQYF	TGTGCCAGCAGACTACGGGAGGCCTCCTACGAGCAGTACTTC
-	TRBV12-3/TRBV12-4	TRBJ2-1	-	CASTSGTGAHNEQFF	TGTGCCAGCACCTCGGGAACGGGGGCTCACAATGAGCAGTTCTTC
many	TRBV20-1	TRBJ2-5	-	CSARESTGQETQYF	TGCAGTGCTAGAGAGAGTACCGGGCAAGAGACCCAGTACTTC
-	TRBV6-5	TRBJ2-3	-	CASGFTSWALTDTQYF	TGTGCCAGCGGTTTTACTAGCTGGGCCCTCACAGATACGCAGTATTTT
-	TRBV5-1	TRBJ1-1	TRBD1	CASSLTPGTGGNTEAFF	TGCGCCAGCAGCTTGACCCCCGGTACAGGGGGCAACACTGAAGCTTTCTTC
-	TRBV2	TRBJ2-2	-	CAGSYSGTGELFF	TGTGCCGGAAGTTACAGCGGCACCGGGGAGCTGTTTTTT
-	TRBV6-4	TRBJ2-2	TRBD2	CASSDPSGVVWGNTGGLFF	TGTGCCAGCAGTGATCCGAGCGGGGTGGTCTGGGGGAACACCGGGGGGCTGTTTTTT
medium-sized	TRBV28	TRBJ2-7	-	CASSGQLTYEQYF	TGTGCCAGCTCTGGACAGTTGACCTACGAGCAGTACTTC
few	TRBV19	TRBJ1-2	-	CASSPRTEQLYGYTF	TGTGCCAGTAGTCCTCGGACAGAACAACTCTATGGCTACACCTTC
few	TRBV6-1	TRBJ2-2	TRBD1	CASSRTGEPGELFF	TGTGCCAGCAGCCGAACAGGGGAACCCGGGGAGCTGTTTTTT
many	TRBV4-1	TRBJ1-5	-	CASSQGNTGRNQPQHF	TGCGCCAGCAGCCAAGGGAACACAGGCCGCAATCAGCCCCAGCATTTT
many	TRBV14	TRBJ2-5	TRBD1	CASSRTTGPSLAQYF	TGTGCCAGCAGCCGCACGACAGGGCCCAGTTTGGCCCAGTACTTC
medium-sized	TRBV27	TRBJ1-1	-	CASSLSWGGVTEAFF	TGTGCCAGCAGTTTATCTTGGGGGGGAGTCACTGAAGCTTTCTTT
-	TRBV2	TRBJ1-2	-	CASSECSGSNYGYTF	TGTGCCAGCAGTGAGTGTTCAGGGTCTAACTATGGCTACACCTTC
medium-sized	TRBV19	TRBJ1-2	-	CASSLTANYGYTF	TGTGCCAGTAGCCTGACAGCAAACTATGGCTACACCTTC
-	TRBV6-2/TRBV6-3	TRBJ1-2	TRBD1	CAIRTGSHGYTF	TGTGCCATCAGGACAGGTTCCCATGGCTACACCTTC
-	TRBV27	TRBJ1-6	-	CASSDGLAYNSPLHF	TGTGCCAGCAGCGACGGGCTAGCCTATAATTCACCCCTCCACTTT
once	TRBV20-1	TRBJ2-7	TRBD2	CSARDGTSPSYEQYF	TGCAGTGCTAGAGACGGGACTAGCCCATCCTACGAGCAGTACTTC
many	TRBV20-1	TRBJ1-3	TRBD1	CSAFDDRASGNTIYF	TGCAGTGCTTTCGATGACAGGGCATCCGGAAACACCATATATTTT
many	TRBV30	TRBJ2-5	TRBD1	CACNLQGAETQYF	TGTGCCTGCAACTTACAGGGGGCAGAGACCCAGTACTTC
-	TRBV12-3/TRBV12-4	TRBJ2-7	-	CASSLSGRLFHEQYF	TGTGCCAGCAGTTTAAGTGGCAGGTTGTTCCACGAGCAGTACTTC
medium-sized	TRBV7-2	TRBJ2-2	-	CASSPHTGELFF	TGTGCCAGCAGCCCTCACACCGGGGAGCTGTTTTTT
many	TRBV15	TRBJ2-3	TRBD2	CATSRDRVGGGATDTQYF	TGTGCCACCAGCAGAGATCGGGTTGGCGGGGGGGCCACAGATACGCAGTATTTT
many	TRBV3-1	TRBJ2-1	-	CASSYRHSYNEQFF	TGTGCCAGCAGCTACCGCCACTCCTACAATGAGCAGTTCTTC
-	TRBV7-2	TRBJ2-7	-	CASIPASFIYEQYF	TGTGCCAGCATCCCGGCTAGCTTCATTTACGAGCAGTACTTC
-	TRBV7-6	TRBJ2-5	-	CASSLATQETQYF	TGTGCCAGCAGCTTAGCGACTCAAGAGACCCAGTACTTC
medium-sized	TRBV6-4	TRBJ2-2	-	CASSDTSTGELFF	TGTGCCAGCAGTGACACTAGCACCGGGGAGCTGTTTTTT
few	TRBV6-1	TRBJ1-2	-	CASSVQGGGYGYTF	TGTGCCAGCAGTGTACAGGGTGGCGGGTATGGCTACACCTTC
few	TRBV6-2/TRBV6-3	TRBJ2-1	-	CAISRDEQFF	TGTGCCATCAGCCGTGACGAGCAGTTCTTC
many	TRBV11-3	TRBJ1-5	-	CASSWTVTQPQHF	TGTGCCAGCAGCTGGACAGTTACGCAGCCCCAGCATTTT
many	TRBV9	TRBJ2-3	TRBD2	CASSVGARGGIDTQYF	TGTGCCAGCAGCGTAGGGGCACGGGGGGGGATCGATACGCAGTATTTT
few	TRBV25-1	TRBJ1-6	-	CAISAELPSNSPLHF	TGTGCCATCAGTGCGGAACTGCCGTCGAATTCACCCCTCCACTTT
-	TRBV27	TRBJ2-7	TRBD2	CASSSHTSGSYEQYF	TGTGCCAGCAGTTCCCATACTAGCGGGAGCTACGAGCAGTACTTC
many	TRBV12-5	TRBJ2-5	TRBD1	CASGQDRAGETQYF	TGTGCTAGTGGTCAGGACAGGGCGGGAGAGACCCAGTACTTC
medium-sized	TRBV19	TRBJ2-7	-	CASSYDVDYEQYF	TGTGCCAGTAGTTACGACGTTGACTACGAGCAGTACTTC
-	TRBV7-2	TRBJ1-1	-	CASSLRRINTEAFF	TGTGCCAGCAGCTTAAGACGGATTAACACTGAAGCTTTCTTT
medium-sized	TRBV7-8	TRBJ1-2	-	CASSLDEQGGRGYTF	TGTGCCAGCAGCTTAGACGAACAGGGTGGGAGAGGCTACACCTTC